These 16 T cell receptor beta chains share one sample of origin, sequenced in a study of T cells in Graves' hyperthyroidism and ophthalmopathy. The TCR beta CDR3 regions underwent amplification using RNA transcripts as the source. In the first-round RT-PCR of the TCR CDR3, the HTBI primer set was used. TCRdb fed the multiplex PCR reads into MiXCR, producing one record per CDR3 protein. Of about 620,000 distinct CDR3 sequences in the sample, around 15% were seen once. Sequences were obtained from blood. All receptors derive from a woman aged 30 to 39 with Graves' hyperthyroidism.

In its sample, this clonotype was seen a few times. The chain recombines TRBV29-1 with TRBJ1-2; D is perhaps TRBD1 (5 bases). The V and J ends lost 4 bases and 4 bases respectively, with 13 bases between them. Germline V gives CDR1 SQVTM, CDR2 ANQGSEA. This CDR3 is 13 amino acids long. The CDR3 DNA follows: TGCAGCGTTGGGCATGGGGGACTCTATGGCTACACCTTC. This encodes CSVGHGGLYGYTF.

A few counts support this clonotype. The chain uses TRBV18 and TRBJ1-1; 7 nucleotides agree with TRBD1. V dropped 2 bases and J dropped 8; count of bases not matched to a gene: 14. CDR3 length: 16 amino acids. The V gene's germline CDR1 is KGHSH and CDR2 LQKENI. The CDR3 protein is CASSPSPDRLGGEAFF. The CDR3 DNA reads TGTGCCAGCTCACCATCGCCGGACAGGCTAGGCGGAGAAGCTTTCTTT. The complete variable domain, with remaining parts taken from reference TRBV18 and TRBJ1-1, reads NAGVMQNPRHLVRRRGQEARLRCSPMKGHSHVYWYRQLPEEGLKFMVYLQKENIIDESGMPKERFSAEFPKEGPSILRIQQVVRGDSAAYFCASSPSPDRLGGEAFFGQGTRLTVV.

There are a few counts of this clonotype. The rearrangement joins TRBV28 to TRBJ2-7; 9 bases agree with TRBD1. Germline trimming cut 3 bases from V and 5 bases from J; bases unmatched to any gene: 8. The CDR3 totals 15 residues. Germline loops: CDR1 MDHEN, CDR2 SYDVKM. In DNA form, the CDR3 reads TGTGCCAGCAGTTTCTGGGACAGGGAAATCAACGAGCAGTACTTC. Encoded protein: CASSFWDREINEQYF. Full variable domain (missing parts from reference TRBV28 and TRBJ2-7): DVKVTQSSRYLVKRTGEKVFLECVQDMDHENMFWYRQDPGLGLRLIYFSYDVKMKEKGDIPEGYSVSREKKERFSLILESASTNQTSMYLCASSFWDREINEQYFGPGTRLTVT.

This clonotype was detected only a few times. V gene TRBV27 combines with J gene TRBJ1-5; D is undetermined. The germline V gene encodes CDR1 MNHEY and CDR2 SMNVEV (reference sequence). The CDR3 extends over 14 amino acids. V was shortened by 6 bases and J by 5 bases, with 14 bases between the two germline ends. CDR3: CASSVQWSDQPQHF. DNA of the CDR3: TGTGCCAGCAGCGTCCAATGGAGCGATCAGCCCCAGCATTTT.

The J gene is TRBJ1-5, the V gene TRBV7-9; D remains unclear. The CDR3 covers 13 residues. CDR1 is SEHNR, CDR2 FQNEAQ, per germline (reference sequence). Trimming took 2 bases from V and 7 from J, leaving 9 bases between them. CDR3 protein: CASSLNGGQPQHF. The CDR3 DNA sequence: TGTGCCAGCAGCTTAAATGGAGGGCAGCCCCAGCATTTT.

In the case of this clonotype: A much larger clonotype is one base distant, so this may be a read error. This rearrangement joins TRBV20-1 to TRBJ1-5, with unresolved D. V gave up 3 bases and J gave up 3 bases, with 12 bases separating them. Germline V gives CDR1 DFQATT, CDR2 SNEGSKA (reference sequence). The CDR3 is 14 amino acids. The CDR3 DNA sequence: TGCAGTGCTAGTGGAGGGCCTACCAATCAGCCCCAGCATTTT. Encoded protein: CSASGGPTNQPQHF.

In its sample, this clonotype was seen many times. The chain is built from TRBV28 and TRBJ2-5; 7 bases line up with TRBD1. Trimming took 5 bases from V and 9 from J; bases not matched to a gene: 12. This CDR3 comprises 14 residues. The germline CDR1 and CDR2 sequences are MDHEN and SYDVKM. This CDR3 is CASSPRQGTGSQYF. CDR3 sequence (DNA): TGTGCCAGCAGTCCGCGACAGGGAACGGGGTCCCAGTACTTC.

This clonotype was picked up many times. This chain links TRBV6-1 with TRBJ1-5; D perhaps matches TRBD1 (6 bases). This CDR3 contains 13 residues. Trimming took off 6 bases at V and 8 bases at J, with 14 bases between the two ends. Looked up from germline, CDR1 is MNHNS and CDR2 is SASEGT. CDR3 coding DNA: TGTGCCAGCAGAGGACAGCCGAATGAGCCCCAGCATTTT. It codes for CASRGQPNEPQHF.

This clonotype was seen at least ten times. The chain employs TRBV15 and TRBJ2-5; 14 nucleotides align to TRBD2. Germline assignment: CDR1 LNHNV and CDR2 YYDKDF (reference sequence). Trimming removed 5 bases from V and 11 bases from J; junction bases left unmatched: 10. The CDR3 has 15 amino acids. CDR3: CATSASGLAGVGQYF. As DNA, the CDR3 is TGTGCCACCAGCGCCTCGGGACTAGCGGGAGTCGGTCAGTACTTC.

At least ten counts were recorded for this clonotype. This chain connects TRBV6-2 or TRBV6-3 to TRBJ2-1; 7 bases fit TRBD2. The germline V gene encodes CDR1 MNHEY and CDR2 SVGEGT. V was pared by 5 bases and J by 2 bases, with 12 bases of the junction left unmatched. This CDR3 has 17 residues. The CDR3, as DNA: TGTGCCAGCAGTCCTCGATGGAGCGGGGATACCTACAATGAGCAGTTCTTC. It translates to CASSPRWSGDTYNEQFF.

V is TRBV29-1 and J is TRBJ2-5; D is uncertain. Germline CDR1 is SQVTM and CDR2 is ANQGSEA. Trimming left V 6 bases short and J 7 bases short, with 21 bases between. The CDR3 consists of 14 residues. CDR3 DNA: TGCAGCGTCGCGACGGGTTCTGATCGAGGGACCCAGTACTTC. Encoded protein: CSVATGSDRGTQYF.

A few counts support this clonotype. In nucleotides, the CDR3 is TGTGCCAGCAGTTTATTCTCGGACCACGAGCAGTTCTTC. Its translation is CASSLFSDHEQFF. J is TRBJ2-1 and V is TRBV27; D not resolved. V lost 1 base and J lost 10, with 11 bases in between. Germline V CDR1 and CDR2: MNHEY, SMNVEV (reference sequence). This CDR3 is 13 amino acids long.

At least ten counts were recorded for this clonotype. The chain has TRBV20-1 and TRBJ1-1, with 7 bases matching TRBD1. Per germline, CDR1 DFQATT and CDR2 SNEGSKA (reference sequence). The junction had 11 bases not matched to a gene; V was cut back by 3 bases and J by 7 bases. The CDR3 contains 14 residues. The CDR3 sequence: CSARTGSAVDEAFF. CDR3 DNA: TGCAGTGCTAGGACAGGGAGCGCGGTTGATGAAGCTTTCTTT.

V is TRBV5-4 and J is TRBJ2-1; D may be TRBD2 (6 bases). The V end lost 1 base, the J end lost 0 bases, and 11 bases lay between the germline ends. Germline V gives CDR1 SGHNT, CDR2 YYREEE (reference sequence). The CDR3 has 16 amino acids. The CDR3 protein is CASSLSSAPSYNEQFF. CDR3 bases: TGTGCCAGCAGCTTGTCTAGCGCTCCCTCCTACAATGAGCAGTTCTTC.

This clonotype was observed at least ten times. The rearrangement links TRBV28 to TRBJ2-7; 8 bases map to TRBD2. The germline V gene has CDR1 MDHEN and CDR2 SYDVKM. The CDR3 spans 19 residues. The trim removed 4 bases at V and 0 bases at J, leaving 17 bases unmatched. CDR3 protein: CASSSHKMTSALHSYEQYF. CDR3 DNA: TGTGCCAGCAGTTCCCACAAAATGACTAGCGCCCTACACTCCTACGAGCAGTACTTC.

This clonotype was seen many times. CDR3 region: CASSLGTSNEQYF. The CDR3 bases are TGTGCCAGCAGCCTCGGGACTAGCAACGAGCAGTACTTC. This chain connects TRBV7-9 to TRBJ2-7; 9 positions match TRBD2. CDR3 length: 13 residues. V dropped 5 bases and J dropped 5; count of bases not matched to a gene: 4. Germline values: CDR1 SEHNR, CDR2 FQNEAQ (reference sequence).